These 23 T cell receptor beta chains were sequenced from one sample in a study of glioma-infiltrating T cells after dendritic cell vaccination. Using immunoSEQ multiplex PCR, the repertoire was profiled, and TCRdb retains in-frame clones only, with some absent. This table holds 80,000 to 100,000 clones, 65% to 85% found once. Described time point: after dendritic cell vaccination, including at tumor progression/relapse. The starting material was blood, obtained after dendritic cell vaccination. The receptors shown here come from a human donor with glioblastoma.

The rearrangement uses TRBV9 and TRBJ2-2; D may be TRBD2 (7 bases). Trimming pared 4 bases from V and 2 bases from J, leaving 15 bases between. There are 16 residues in the CDR3. Germline CDR1 and CDR2: SGDLS and YYNGEE. CDR3 protein: CASSHWGGINTGELFF. The CDR3 region has the DNA TGTGCCAGCAGCCATTGGGGGGGCATAAACACCGGGGAGCTGTTTTTT.

This chain connects TRBV5-1 to TRBJ1-1; the D is unclear. From germline, CDR1 is SGHRS and CDR2 YFSETQ. This CDR3 is 14 amino acids long. The V and J ends lost 3 bases and 2 bases respectively, with 11 bases between them. In DNA form, the CDR3 reads TGCGCCAGCAGCTCTGGAACAGATAACACTGAAGCTTTCTTT. Translating it yields CASSSGTDNTEAFF.

This chain connects TRBV5-5 to TRBJ1-2; possibly TRBD1 for D (6 bases). Trimming left V 5 bases short and J 0 bases short, with 8 bases between. The CDR3 runs to 13 residues. Germline V lookup: CDR1 SGHKS, CDR2 YYEKEE (reference sequence). The chain's CDR3 is CASSRTANYGYTF. CDR3 DNA: TGTGCCAGCAGTCGGACAGCTAACTATGGCTACACCTTC.

The V gene is TRBV7-8, the J gene TRBJ1-5; D not resolved. This CDR3 has 15 residues. CDR1 and CDR2 from the germline V gene are SGHVS and FQNEAQ. The germline V and J ends were trimmed by 5 bases and 2 bases, with 13 bases remaining between them. CDR3 in amino acids: CASSPFSGGNQPQHF. DNA for the CDR3: TGTGCCAGCAGCCCCTTCTCCGGGGGCAATCAGCCCCAGCATTTT.

This clone showed up just once. The V gene is TRBV28, the J gene TRBJ1-2, with 7 bases fitting TRBD1. Germline V lookup: CDR1 MDHEN, CDR2 SYDVKM. The CDR3 runs to 16 residues. V shed 0 bases and J 1 base; nucleotides not matched to a gene: 5. CDR3 region: CASSLWVTGNNYGYTF. The CDR3 DNA is TGTGCCAGCAGTTTATGGGTGACAGGGAATAACTATGGCTACACCTTC.

The gene calls are TRBV5-1 and TRBJ2-1; D gene ambiguous. The V end lost 2 bases, the J end lost 8 bases, and 14 bases lay between the germline ends. There are 14 residues in the CDR3. In germline, CDR1 is SGHRS, CDR2 YFSETQ. CDR3 sequence: CASSLRQIEDEQFF. As DNA, the CDR3 is TGCGCCAGCAGCTTAAGGCAAATAGAGGATGAGCAGTTCTTC.

This clone was seen a few times. The gene calls are TRBV5-1 and TRBJ2-5; 10 nucleotides align to TRBD2. Germline V gene lookup returns CDR1 SGHRS and CDR2 YFSETQ. The length of the CDR3 is 16 residues. V lost 2 bases to trimming and J lost 5 bases; unmatched junction nucleotides: 9. The CDR3 DNA reads TGCGCCAGCAGCTTTACCGGGACTAGCGCCTCGGAGACCCAGTACTTC. Its protein is CASSFTGTSASETQYF.

V gene TRBV10-3 combines with J gene TRBJ2-2; a weak D match, TRBD1 (6 bases). V shed 3 bases and J shed 6 bases, with 11 bases lying between them. CDR3 length: 14 residues. CDR1 is ENHRY and CDR2 is SYGVKD in the germline V gene. Here the CDR3 DNA reads TGTGCCATCAGTGACAGGGGCAAACCCGGGGAGCTGTTTTTT. Translated, it gives CAISDRGKPGELFF.

The V and J genes are TRBV4-1 and TRBJ2-1; D is ambiguous. Germline V CDR1 and CDR2: MGHRA, YSYEKL. The V gene lost 4 bases and the J gene lost 0 bases, with 10 bases spanning the gap. The CDR3 runs to 15 residues. CDR3 coding DNA: TGCGCCAGCAGCCGGGCGATGGGCTCCTACAATGAGCAGTTCTTC. Translated: CASSRAMGSYNEQFF.

The rearrangement uses TRBV2 and TRBJ1-1; possibly TRBD1 for D (5 bases). The V gene's germline CDR1 is SNHLY and CDR2 FYNNEI. The CDR3 spans 13 residues. V was clipped by 7 bases and J by 2 bases, with 11 bases between them. The chain's CDR3 is CASKAQGNTEAFF. CDR3 coding DNA: TGTGCCAGCAAGGCCCAGGGAAACACTGAAGCTTTCTTT.

This chain joins TRBV5-1 and TRBJ2-6; D unclear. Germline CDR1 and CDR2: SGHRS and YFSETQ. The V and J ends lost 4 bases and 0 bases respectively, with 11 bases between them. The CDR3 spans 16 residues. CDR3 region: CASSIPVFSGANVLTF. DNA for the CDR3: TGCGCCAGCAGCATACCGGTCTTCTCTGGGGCCAACGTCCTGACTTTC.

This clone showed up just a few times. V and J are TRBV9 and TRBJ1-1; 10 bases agree with TRBD1. The CDR3 runs 15 residues. With 4 bases clipped from V and 6 bases from J, the junction kept 9 bases outside the gene matches. Germline-derived CDR1 and CDR2 are SGDLS and YYNGEE. In nucleotides, the CDR3 is TGTGCCAGCAGCCCGACTCCCGGGACAGGGGCTGAAGCTTTCTTT. Protein sequence: CASSPTPGTGAEAFF.

The sample holds one count of this clone. The gene calls are TRBV29-1 and TRBJ1-2; maybe TRBD1 (5 bases). CDR1 and CDR2 from the germline V gene are SQVTM and ANQGSEA. Trimming removed 6 bases from V and 14 bases from J, with 22 bases in between. This CDR3 comprises 12 residues. CDR3 sequence reads: CSVNHLLGGATF. The CDR3 region has the DNA TGCAGCGTCAACCACCTGTTGGGGGGAGCAACCTTC.

The V and J genes are TRBV7-9 and TRBJ2-2; weak D call: TRBD2 (6 bases). V was clipped by 5 bases and J by 0 bases, with 10 bases between them. The CDR3 consists of 15 residues. The germline V gene has CDR1 SEHNR and CDR2 FQNEAQ (reference sequence). The CDR3 DNA reads TGTGCCAGCAGCCGACTAGGAGCGAACACCGGGGAGCTGTTTTTT. This codes for CASSRLGANTGELFF. Combining the CDR3 with reference TRBV7-9 and TRBJ2-2 gives the whole variable domain DTGVSQNPRHKITKRGQNVTFRCDPISEHNRLYWYRQTLGQGPEFLTYFQNEAQLEKSRLLSDRFSAERPKGSFSTLEIQRTEQGDSAMYLCASSRLGANTGELFFGEGSRLTVL.

V and J are TRBV12-5 and TRBJ2-3; 7 bases align to TRBD2. Germline CDR1 and CDR2: LGHNT and FRNRAP. The V segment lost 4 bases and the J segment 1 base; nucleotides outside the gene matches: 11. The CDR3 has 17 amino acids. CDR3 bases: TGTGCTAGTGGTTCGTCGACGGGGGGAGTCGGCACAGATACGCAGTATTTT. Amino acid sequence: CASGSSTGGVGTDTQYF. The full variable domain, completed using reference TRBV12-5 and TRBJ2-3, is DARVTQTPRHKVTEMGQEVTMRCQPILGHNTVFWYRQTMMQGLELLAYFRNRAPLDDSGMPKDRFSAEMPDATLATLKIQPSEPRDSAVYFCASGSSTGGVGTDTQYFGPGTRLTVL.

This chain connects TRBV10-3 to TRBJ2-1; 13 bases are a match to TRBD2. V was clipped by 3 bases and J by 13 bases; unmatched bases: 12. CDR3 length: 16 residues. Per the germline V gene, CDR1 is ENHRY and CDR2 is SYGVKD. The CDR3 coding sequence is TGTGCCATCAGTGACCCGACTAGCGGGAGGCCCCGAATTCAGTTCTTC. It yields the protein CAISDPTSGRPRIQFF.

The chain is built from TRBV5-4 and TRBJ2-5; D perhaps matches TRBD2 (5 bases). The CDR3 extends over 15 amino acids. The germline gives CDR1 SGHNT, CDR2 YYREEE (reference sequence). V was cut by 5 bases and J by 0 bases, with 14 bases left in between. CDR3 loop: CASRSGVLDQETQYF. The CDR3 nucleotides are TGTGCCAGCAGATCCGGGGTTTTGGACCAAGAGACCCAGTACTTC.

This sequence joins TRBV9 and TRBJ2-3; the match to TRBD2 covers 10 bases. CDR1 is SGDLS and CDR2 is YYNGEE in the germline V gene. After removal of 1 base from V and 2 bases from J, the junction contained 7 bases not matched to a gene. The CDR3 has 17 residues. The DNA for the CDR3 is TGTGCCAGCAGCGTAAGCCCCAGCGGGAGGGACACAGATACGCAGTATTTT. Translation: CASSVSPSGRDTDTQYF.

V and J are TRBV6-5 and TRBJ1-5; 8 bases align to TRBD1. V shed 6 bases, J shed 2 bases, and the junction held 3 bases outside the gene matches. CDR3 length: 14 residues. Looked up from germline, CDR1 is MNHEY and CDR2 is SVGAGI. The CDR3 reads CASRGQGGNQPQHF. The CDR3 nucleotides are TGTGCCAGCAGAGGACAGGGTGGCAATCAGCCCCAGCATTTT.

The chain is built from TRBV5-1 and TRBJ2-7, with TRBD1 identical over 8 bases. The germline V gene has CDR1 SGHRS and CDR2 YFSETQ. With 8 bases clipped from V and 3 bases from J, the junction kept 7 bases outside the gene matches. The length of the CDR3 is 13 residues. CDR3 DNA sequence: TGCGCCAGTTCGACGACAGGGGACTACGAGCAGTACTTC. Protein: CASSTTGDYEQYF.

V usage is TRBV25-1 and J usage is TRBJ2-5; D gene ambiguous. Judging by the DNA end, TRBJ2-7 fits better; the J call may be wrong. This CDR3 has 17 residues. Germline-derived CDR1 and CDR2 are MGHDK and SYGVNS. This chain's CDR3 is CASSEYQMPGVSYEQYF. The DNA for the CDR3 is TGTGCCAGCAGTGAATACCAAATGCCCGGAGTCTCCTACGAGCAGTACTTC.

The chain employs TRBV6-6 and TRBJ2-7; maybe TRBD1 (5 bases). The length of the CDR3 is 13 residues. The V gene lost 2 bases and the J gene lost 4 bases, with 9 bases spanning the gap. Germline V lookup: CDR1 MNHNY, CDR2 SVGAGI (reference sequence). In DNA form, the CDR3 reads TGTGCCAGCAGTTACCGCCCAGGGTACGAGCAGTACTTC. This gives the protein CASSYRPGYEQYF.

The rearrangement links TRBV5-1 to TRBJ2-1; the D gene is possibly TRBD2 (6 bases). The CDR3 has 17 residues. V lost 3 bases and J lost 6, with 22 bases in between. Germline loops: CDR1 SGHRS, CDR2 YFSETQ. The DNA for the CDR3 is TGCGCCAGCAGCTACCCGGGGGAATATTGGCCCCCCAATGAGCAGTTCTTC. Translating gives CASSYPGEYWPPNEQFF.